This TCR beta chain is from a study of blood T cell repertoires in COVID-19. Looking at the study overall: COVID-19 samples collected from the United States, Italy and Spain covered acute and convalescent phases.

Method: immunoSEQ multiplex PCR; TCRdb's copy keeps in-frame clones and lacks some. This table has roughly 250,000 clones, around nine tenths appearing once. Participants were placed into cohorts based on the clinical history they reported. Resolution of symptoms, clearance, or two negative PCRs was present in recovered Cohort 3 donors. The CDR3 runs 12 residues. Trimming took 4 bases from V and 15 from J, leaving 16 bases between them. CDR1 and CDR2 (germline): MGHDK, SYGVNS. The chain joins TRBV25-1 to TRBJ2-1; D remains ambiguous. Material for sequencing was PBMCs or T cells enriched from blood (not recorded which). This sequence was found in a woman aged 18-29 years who had recovered from COVID-19. The CDR3 nucleotides are TGTGCCAGCAGTGGTGCCTCTATGGGCGTGTTCTTC. This gives the protein CASSGASMGVFF.